The next 5 T cell receptor beta chains were all read from a single sample in a study of blood T cell repertoires in COVID-19. This table comes from immunoSEQ multiplex PCR, and its TCRdb copy is limited to in-frame clones, with some not included. The sample includes some 400,000 clones, 75% to 90% of them seen just once. Sequencing was performed on PBMCs or T cells enriched from blood (not recorded which). These TCRs come from a man aged 30 to 39 who had recovered from COVID-19.

The chain employs TRBV28 and TRBJ1-1, with D unresolved. Trimming removed 3 bases at V and 9 bases at J, with 8 bases between. CDR3 length: 11 amino acids. Germline lookup yields CDR1 MDHEN and CDR2 SYDVKM. CDR3 nucleotide sequence: TGTGCCAGCAGTTTGAATGGCAAAGCTTTCTTT. Translated, it gives CASSLNGKAFF.

The chain has TRBV11-2 and TRBJ1-1; weak D call: TRBD1 (6 bases). Germline CDR1 is SGHAT and CDR2 is FQNNGV. Between the trimmed V and J ends, which lost 5 bases and 3 bases, there was a span of 19 bases. The CDR3 spans 16 residues. CDR3 amino acids: CASSPPRQALYTEAFF. CDR3 bases: TGTGCCAGCAGCCCCCCGAGACAGGCTCTTTACACTGAAGCTTTCTTT.

J is TRBJ1-2 and V is TRBV5-1; perhaps TRBD1 as D (5 bases). CDR3 length: 13 residues. Germline CDR1 and CDR2: SGHRS and YFSETQ. V was trimmed by 4 bases and J by 4 bases, leaving 11 bases between them. CDR3 DNA sequence: TGCGCCAGCAGCCCTAGGGACTTCTATGGCTACACCTTC. This sequence encodes CASSPRDFYGYTF.

J is TRBJ2-7 and V is TRBV10-3; 8 bases align to TRBD2. V gave up 0 bases and J gave up 6 bases; unmatched junction bases: 4. The CDR3 is 14 amino acids. Germline assignment: CDR1 ENHRY and CDR2 SYGVKD. The CDR3 bases are TGTGCCATCAGTGAGTCGACAGCGGGAGTCGAGCAGTACTTC. Its protein product is CAISESTAGVEQYF.

The chain combines TRBV27 with TRBJ2-1, with D tentatively TRBD2 (6 bases). V lost 1 base to trimming and J lost 7 bases, with 17 bases between them. The germline CDR1 and CDR2 sequences are MNHEY and SMNVEV (reference sequence). The CDR3 extends over 16 amino acids. CDR3 bases: TGTGCCAGCAGTTTATATTTTATTAGCGGTGGGAATGAGCAGTTCTTC. This sequence encodes CASSLYFISGGNEQFF.